This T cell receptor (beta chain) stems from a study of T cells in Graves' hyperthyroidism and ophthalmopathy. CDR3 length: 16 amino acids. Deletions cut 5 bases from V and 5 bases from J, with 19 bases between. Per the germline V gene, CDR1 is SEHNR and CDR2 is FQNEAQ (reference sequence). TCR beta CDR3 regions were amplified from RNA. The HTBI set primed first-round TCR CDR3 RT-PCR. TCRdb called the multiplex PCR reads again in MiXCR, with one record for every CDR3 protein. The data hold about 500,000 distinct CDR3 sequences, with about 16% observed a single time. The receptor's source is a woman in her twenties or thirties with Graves' ophthalmopathy. The chain carries TRBV7-9 and TRBJ2-4, with D possibly TRBD2 on 6 matching bases. The sequenced sample consisted of blood. CDR3 nucleotide sequence: TGTGCCAGCAGCCCCGGGGGTTGGCGATACGAAAACATTCAGTACTTC. Amino acids: CASSPGGWRYENIQYF.